These 11 T cell receptor beta chains came from one sample sequenced in a study of TIL therapy for anti-PD-1-resistant metastatic lung cancer. Time point defined: pre-treatment sample, taken before nivolumab and TIL therapy. Sequencing used immunoSEQ v3. TCRdb keeps only in-frame clones here, not all; method: immunoSEQ multiplex PCR. The data contain tens of thousands of clones, over 70% of them seen just once; the ten biggest clones take up about 2%. Sequencing was performed on blood, taken at baseline. The receptors here all came from a person between 25 and 79 years old with non-small cell lung cancer.

J is TRBJ2-5 and V is TRBV9, with 11 bases matching TRBD2. The V gene end was trimmed by 4 bases and the J gene end by 5 bases; junction bases not matched to a gene: 7. The CDR3 sequence is 15 residues long. Germline-derived CDR1 and CDR2 are SGDLS and YYNGEE. This chain's CDR3 is CASSSVAGGRETQYF. The CDR3 region has the DNA TGTGCCAGCAGCTCTGTAGCGGGGGGGCGGGAGACCCAGTACTTC.

V and J are TRBV2 and TRBJ1-1, with D uncertain. Germline loops: CDR1 SNHLY, CDR2 FYNNEI. The V end lost 5 bases, the J end lost 0 bases, and 10 bases lay between the germline ends. The CDR3 is made up of 14 amino acids. The CDR3 loop is CASSYFAMNTEAFF. DNA for the CDR3: TGTGCCAGCAGTTACTTCGCTATGAACACTGAAGCTTTCTTT.

The V and J genes are TRBV30 and TRBJ2-3; 12 positions agree with TRBD2. Trimming cost V 2 bases and J 5 bases; bases outside gene matches: 5. This CDR3 is built from 15 residues. Per the germline V gene, CDR1 is GTSNPN and CDR2 is SVGIG (reference sequence). The CDR3 here is CAWSRGLAGQDTQYF. The CDR3 nucleotides read TGTGCCTGGAGTAGAGGACTAGCGGGACAAGATACGCAGTATTTT.

The V call is TRBV18, the J call TRBJ2-6, with 8 bases that match TRBD1. The CDR3 length is 18 residues. CDR1 and CDR2 (germline): KGHSH, LQKENI. The ends lost 2 bases at V and 0 bases at J; junction bases unmatched: 6. The CDR3 bases are TGTGCCAGCTCACCAATGGGACAGGCTAGCTCTGGGGCCAACGTCCTGACTTTC. Its translation is CASSPMGQASSGANVLTF.

The V gene is TRBV19, the J gene TRBJ1-2; 12 positions match TRBD1. CDR3 length: 16 amino acids. J gave up 4 bases and V 6 bases, and 9 bases lay outside the gene matches. Per the germline V gene, CDR1 is LNHDA and CDR2 is SQIVND (reference sequence). This CDR3 is CASRDPGQGAGYGYTF. Written as DNA, the CDR3 is TGTGCCAGTAGGGATCCGGGACAGGGGGCAGGCTATGGCTACACCTTC.

The chain uses TRBV10-3 and TRBJ1-5, with 8 nucleotides matching TRBD1. In germline, CDR1 is ENHRY, CDR2 SYGVKD. After removal of 3 bases from V and 6 bases from J, the junction contained 7 bases not matched to a gene. There are 15 residues in the CDR3. CDR3: CAISDLDRGSQPQHF. CDR3 DNA sequence: TGTGCCATCAGTGACTTAGACAGGGGTTCTCAGCCCCAGCATTTT.

This clone has more than one count but fewer than ten. V and J are TRBV28 and TRBJ2-7, with a tentative D call TRBD1 (6 bases). V lost 7 bases to trimming and J lost 2 bases, with 18 bases between them. This CDR3 is 15 amino acids long. The germline gives CDR1 MDHEN, CDR2 SYDVKM. CDR3 residues: CASTHTGSSPYEQYF. The CDR3 DNA reads as TGTGCCAGCACTCACACAGGGAGTTCCCCCTACGAGCAGTACTTC.

The rearrangement uses TRBV9 and TRBJ2-7; 9 nucleotides line up with TRBD1. The CDR3 spans 19 residues. Trimming took 0 bases from V and 3 from J; bases not matched to a gene: 16. The germline gives CDR1 SGDLS, CDR2 YYNGEE. This CDR3 is CASSVGLGTGRLSNYEQYF. The CDR3 DNA reads as TGTGCCAGCAGCGTAGGGTTGGGGACAGGGAGATTAAGTAACTACGAGCAGTACTTC. Filled out from reference TRBV9 and TRBJ2-7, the complete variable domain reads DSGVTQTPKHLITATGQRVTLRCSPRSGDLSVYWYQQSLDQGLQFLIQYYNGEERAKGNILERFSAQQFPDLHSELNLSSLELGDSALYFCASSVGLGTGRLSNYEQYFGPGTRLTVT.

The rearrangement joins TRBV7-9 to TRBJ2-5; TRBD2 might be the D (6 bases). Trimming left V 3 bases short and J 5 bases short, with 16 bases between. This CDR3 comprises 15 residues. The germline gives CDR1 SEHNR, CDR2 FQNEAQ (reference sequence). The CDR3: CASSFLVLAGETQYF. The CDR3 DNA follows: TGTGCCAGCAGCTTTTTGGTCCTGGCGGGGGAGACCCAGTACTTC.

The chain joins TRBV7-8 to TRBJ2-1; perhaps TRBD2 as D (6 bases). CDR3 length: 15 amino acids. Deletions cut 6 bases from V and 0 bases from J, with 12 bases between. CDR1 SGHVS and CDR2 FQNEAQ come from the germline V gene. The CDR3 sequence: CASSRDSFSYNEQFF. The CDR3 coding sequence is TGTGCCAGCAGTCGGGACTCCTTCTCCTACAATGAGCAGTTCTTC.

The chain links TRBV30 to TRBJ1-6, with D uncertain. V was cut by 2 bases and J by 10 bases, with 12 bases left in between. This CDR3 contains 13 residues. CDR1 GTSNPN and CDR2 SVGIG come from the germline V gene (reference sequence). This chain's CDR3 is CAWSTARGSPLHF. As DNA, the CDR3 is TGTGCCTGGAGTACGGCCCGGGGATCACCCCTCCACTTT. The whole variable domain, filled in from reference TRBV30 and TRBJ1-6, reads SQTIHQWPATLVQPVGSPLSLECTVEGTSNPNLYWYRQAAGRGLQLLFYSVGIGQISSEVPQNLSASRPQDRQFILSSKKLLLSDSGFYLCAWSTARGSPLHFGNGTRLTVT.